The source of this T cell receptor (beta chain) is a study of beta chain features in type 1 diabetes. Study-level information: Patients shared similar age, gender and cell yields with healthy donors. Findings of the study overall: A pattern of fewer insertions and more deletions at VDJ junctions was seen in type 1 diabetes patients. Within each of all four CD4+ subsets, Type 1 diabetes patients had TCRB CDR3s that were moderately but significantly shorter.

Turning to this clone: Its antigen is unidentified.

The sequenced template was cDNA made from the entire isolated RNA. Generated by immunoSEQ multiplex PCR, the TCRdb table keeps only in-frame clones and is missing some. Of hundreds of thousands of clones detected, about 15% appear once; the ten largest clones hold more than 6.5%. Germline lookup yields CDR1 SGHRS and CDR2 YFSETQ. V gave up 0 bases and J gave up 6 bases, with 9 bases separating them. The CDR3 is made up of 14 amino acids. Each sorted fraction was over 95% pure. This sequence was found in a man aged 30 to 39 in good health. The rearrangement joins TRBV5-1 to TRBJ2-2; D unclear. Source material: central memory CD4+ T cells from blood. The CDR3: CASSLEQSAGELFF. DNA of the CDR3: TGCGCCAGCAGCTTGGAGCAGAGCGCCGGGGAGCTGTTTTTT.